This entry concerns a single TCR beta chain. The source of the sample is a study of cytomegalovirus exposure and HLA in healthy donors. The germline V gene has CDR1 MGHRA and CDR2 YSYEKL. Trimming removed 1 base from V and 5 bases from J, with 14 bases in between. This CDR3 has 16 amino acids. 13 Jbeta primers and 60 Vbeta primers were used for the PCR. The method was immunoSEQ multiplex PCR; TCRdb's version includes in-frame clones alone and lacks a portion of them. The sample comprises around 140,000 clones, approximately 9% of which are singletons, and 5.5% to 8% rests with the top ten. The sample consisted of PBMCs. The V and J genes are TRBV4-1 and TRBJ2-2, with TRBD1 as a possible D gene (7 bases). The sequence was obtained from a middle-aged woman in good health and CMV-seropositive. The DNA for the CDR3 is TGCGCCAGCAGCCAAGGGCAACAGGGGAGGACCGGGGAGCTGTTTTTT. Its protein product is CASSQGQQGRTGELFF.